The 24 T cell receptor beta chains below come from one sample, sequenced in a study of monozygotic twins with cystic fibrosis. Sequencing was performed with immunoSEQ multiplex PCR; in TCRdb, only in-frame clones are kept and a portion is missing. The sample comprises over 25,000 clones, 92% of which are singletons, and about 0.89% rests with the top ten. Material for sequencing was blood. The receptors derive from a girl aged 2-9 years with cystic fibrosis.

V gene TRBV29-1 combines with J gene TRBJ2-3, with 7 bases matching TRBD2. The V gene end was trimmed by 8 bases and the J gene end by 1 base; junction bases not matched to a gene: 3. Germline V gives CDR1 SQVTM, CDR2 ANQGSEA. This CDR3 is 12 amino acids long. DNA for the CDR3: TGCAGCACTACTAGCGGCACAGATACGCAGTATTTT. Translated: CSTTSGTDTQYF.

V gene TRBV7-9 combines with J gene TRBJ1-4; D gene unclear. V lost 3 bases and J lost 8, with 7 bases in between. Germline CDR1 SEHNR, CDR2 FQNEAQ (reference sequence). The CDR3 has 12 residues. The CDR3 region is CASSFITEKLFF. As DNA, the CDR3 is TGTGCCAGCAGCTTCATTACGGAAAAACTGTTTTTT.

This chain uses TRBV4-1 with TRBJ2-7; TRBD2 matches 10 bases. V lost 6 bases, J lost 2 bases, and 7 bases stayed unmatched. Germline assignment: CDR1 MGHRA and CDR2 YSYEKL. The CDR3 is 15 amino acids. CDR3 coding DNA: TGCGCCAGCAGGGATAGAGCGGGAGGGCCCTACGAGCAGTACTTC. It specifies CASRDRAGGPYEQYF.

This rearrangement joins TRBV6-5 to TRBJ2-7, with TRBD2 as a possible D gene (6 bases). The CDR3 covers 15 residues. Germline CDR1 reads MNHEY; CDR2 reads SVGAGI. V was clipped by 0 bases and J by 7 bases, with 16 bases between them. As DNA, the CDR3 is TGTGCCAGCAGTTACTCTCCGGGACTCAACGAAGAGCAGTACTTC. Its translation: CASSYSPGLNEEQYF.

The genes are TRBV13 and TRBJ2-7; the match to TRBD1 covers 8 bases. Germline V gives CDR1 PRHDT, CDR2 FYEKMQ (reference sequence). The CDR3 spans 15 residues. J lost 1 base, V lost 5 bases, and 7 bases had no gene match. CDR3 protein: CASSRDRGTSYEQYF. CDR3 bases: TGTGCCAGCAGCCGAGACAGGGGCACATCCTACGAGCAGTACTTC.

This rearrangement joins TRBV13 to TRBJ2-1; weak D call: TRBD2 (6 bases). V was clipped by 5 bases and J by 9 bases, with 20 bases between them. The germline V gene encodes CDR1 PRHDT and CDR2 FYEKMQ (reference sequence). This CDR3 comprises 15 residues. The CDR3 spells CASSGGVIGPCEQFF. The CDR3 DNA reads as TGTGCCAGCAGCGGAGGGGTGATTGGTCCGTGTGAGCAGTTCTTC.

The J gene is TRBJ1-4, the V gene TRBV5-5; D remains unclear. V was cut by 2 bases and J by 8 bases, with 10 bases left in between. Germline V gene data show CDR1 as SGHKS and CDR2 as YYEKEE (reference sequence). The CDR3 has 13 amino acids. The CDR3 bases are TGTGCCAGCAGCTTCGGGTCGAACGAAAAACTGTTTTTT. This translates into CASSFGSNEKLFF.

This chain uses TRBV7-2 with TRBJ2-7; tentative D call: TRBD2 (6 bases). The CDR3 is 15 residues long. Germline V gene data show CDR1 as SGHTA and CDR2 as FQGNSA. Trimming cost V 5 bases and J 0 bases, with 14 bases left between them. Here the CDR3 DNA reads TGTGCCAGCAGCGACGAGCGGGCTAGCTCCTACGAGCAGTACTTC. This translates into CASSDERASSYEQYF.

This chain links TRBV5-1 with TRBJ2-6; D ambiguous. With 0 bases removed from V and 0 bases from J, the gap between germline ends came to 10 bases. The germline V gene has CDR1 SGHRS and CDR2 YFSETQ. This CDR3 comprises 17 residues. The CDR3: CASSLEPGLSGANVLTF. The CDR3 region has the DNA TGCGCCAGCAGCTTGGAACCCGGCCTCTCTGGGGCCAACGTCCTGACTTTC. Variable domain in full (rest from reference TRBV5-1 and TRBJ2-6): KAGVTQTPRYLIKTRGQQVTLSCSPISGHRSVSWYQQTPGQGLQFLFEYFSETQRNKGNFPGRFSGRQFSNSRSEMNVSTLELGDSALYLCASSLEPGLSGANVLTFGAGSRLTVL.

The rearrangement joins TRBV6-1 to TRBJ2-6; D gene uncertain. V shed 3 bases and J shed 3 bases, with 9 bases lying between them. Germline values: CDR1 MNHNS, CDR2 SASEGT. The CDR3 consists of 15 residues. The CDR3 sequence is CASSDAGNGANVLTF. CDR3 nucleotides: TGTGCCAGCAGTGACGCAGGTAATGGGGCCAACGTCCTGACTTTC.

The chain joins TRBV6-6 to TRBJ1-4; D not resolved. This CDR3 contains 14 residues. Germline V CDR1 and CDR2: MNHNY, SVGAGI (reference sequence). The V gene lost 0 bases and the J gene lost 8 bases, with 10 bases spanning the gap. CDR3 bases: TGTGCCAGCAGTTACTCGCCCCTTGGGGAAAAACTGTTTTTT. Protein product: CASSYSPLGEKLFF.

J is TRBJ2-3 and V is TRBV9; TRBD1 agrees at 9 bases. The CDR3 has 16 amino acids. J was trimmed by 1 base and V by 0 bases; bases with no gene match: 3. The germline V gene has CDR1 SGDLS and CDR2 YYNGEE. The CDR3 here is CASSVGRTGGTDTQYF. The CDR3 bases are TGTGCCAGCAGCGTAGGGAGGACAGGGGGCACAGATACGCAGTATTTT. The whole variable domain, filled in from reference TRBV9 and TRBJ2-3, reads DSGVTQTPKHLITATGQRVTLRCSPRSGDLSVYWYQQSLDQGLQFLIQYYNGEERAKGNILERFSAQQFPDLHSELNLSSLELGDSALYFCASSVGRTGGTDTQYFGPGTRLTVL.

The J gene is TRBJ1-1, the V gene TRBV4-2; D gene ambiguous. The CDR3 length is 14 residues. The V gene lost 5 bases and the J gene lost 6 bases, with 16 bases spanning the gap. Germline V gene lookup returns CDR1 LGHNA and CDR2 YNFKEQ. The CDR3 loop reads CASSSGGHLAEAFF. For the CDR3, the DNA is TGTGCCAGCAGCTCCGGTGGGCACCTGGCTGAAGCTTTCTTT.

This clone has just one count. The CDR3 sequence is CASSLATGTGNTIYF. CDR3 DNA: TGCGCCAGCAGCTTGGCCACAGGAACTGGAAACACCATATATTTT. This chain uses TRBV5-1 with TRBJ1-3; tentatively, D is TRBD1 (5 bases). The germline gives CDR1 SGHRS, CDR2 YFSETQ. Trimming pared 0 bases from V and 2 bases from J, leaving 9 bases between. CDR3 size: 15 residues.

The J gene is TRBJ2-1, the V gene TRBV11-1, with TRBD2 matching 8 bases. CDR1 SGHAT and CDR2 FQDESV come from the germline V gene (reference sequence). The CDR3 has 17 amino acids. After removal of 0 bases from V and 6 bases from J, the junction contained 10 bases not matched to a gene. The CDR3 protein is CASSLAPGTRGSNEQFF. CDR3 DNA sequence: TGTGCCAGCAGCTTAGCGCCCGGGACTAGAGGTAGCAATGAGCAGTTCTTC.

The V gene is TRBV13, the J gene TRBJ2-7; D is undetermined. CDR3 length equals 14 residues. Germline CDR1 is PRHDT and CDR2 is FYEKMQ (reference sequence). V was cut by 5 bases and J by 1 base, with 12 bases left in between. The CDR3 sequence: CASSNHGRSYEQYF. Here the CDR3 DNA reads TGTGCCAGCAGCAATCATGGTCGTTCCTACGAGCAGTACTTC.

The chain is built from TRBV21-1 and TRBJ2-7; TRBD1, as called in the table, went unchecked against the DNA. TRBV21-1 is recorded as a pseudogene. This CDR3 is built from 15 residues. The CDR3 sequence is CASSKVSTGPREQYF. CDR3 nucleotide sequence: TGTGCCAGCAGCAAAGTTTCGACAGGACCTCGGGAGCAGTACTTC.

This clone was recorded only once. The chain combines TRBV19 with TRBJ1-5; possibly TRBD1 for D (5 bases). CDR1 is LNHDA and CDR2 is SQIVND in the germline V gene (reference sequence). CDR3 length: 16 residues. V was shortened by 7 bases and J by 3 bases, with 19 bases between the two germline ends. The CDR3, as DNA: TGTGCCAGTACCGCGCTCGGGCCGGGGACCAATCAGCCCCAGCATTTT. It translates to CASTALGPGTNQPQHF.

The rearrangement links TRBV19 to TRBJ2-7, with D unclear. The CDR3 length is 14 residues. V was trimmed by 3 bases and J by 0 bases, leaving 9 bases between them. Looked up from germline, CDR1 is LNHDA and CDR2 is SQIVND (reference sequence). The CDR3 coding sequence is TGTGCCAGTAGTATCGCCACATCCTCCTACGAGCAGTACTTC. It encodes CASSIATSSYEQYF.

V is TRBV27 and J is TRBJ2-6; D unclear. V shed 4 bases and J shed 4 bases, with 5 bases lying between them. The CDR3 is 13 amino acids. Germline assignment: CDR1 MNHEY and CDR2 SMNVEV (reference sequence). CDR3 protein: CASSSSGANVLTF. Written as DNA, the CDR3 is TGTGCCAGCAGTTCGTCGGGGGCCAACGTCCTGACTTTC. Variable domain in full (rest from reference TRBV27 and TRBJ2-6): EAQVTQNPRYLITVTGKKLTVTCSQNMNHEYMSWYRQDPGLGLRQIYYSMNVEVTDKGDVPEGYKVSRKEKRNFPLILESPSPNQTSLYFCASSSSGANVLTFGAGSRLTVL.

This clone showed up just once. The chain carries TRBV29-1 and TRBJ1-1; perhaps TRBD1 as D (6 bases). There are 13 residues in the CDR3. CDR1 and CDR2 from the germline V gene are SQVTM and ANQGSEA. Trimming stripped 7 bases from V and 3 bases from J, with 15 bases between. This CDR3 reads CSGQLGGHTEAFF. The DNA for the CDR3 is TGCAGCGGGCAGTTAGGGGGACACACTGAAGCTTTCTTT.

The chain couples TRBV4-2 to TRBJ2-5; 7 bases fit TRBD1. Trimming at V came to 2 bases and at J to 1 base, leaving 4 bases not matched to a gene. Germline lookup yields CDR1 LGHNA and CDR2 YNFKEQ. The CDR3 spans 15 residues. The CDR3 sequence: CASSQLDRAQETQYF. The CDR3 nucleotides are TGTGCCAGCAGCCAACTTGACAGGGCCCAAGAGACCCAGTACTTC.

The gene calls are TRBV4-1 and TRBJ2-2; D is unresolved. The CDR3 is 13 residues long. The germline V gene has CDR1 MGHRA and CDR2 YSYEKL. V lost 2 bases to trimming and J lost 2 bases, with 3 bases between them. The CDR3 loop reads CASSQTNTGELFF. In DNA, the CDR3 is TGCGCCAGCAGCCAAACAAACACCGGGGAGCTGTTTTTT.

This clone has only one observation. This chain uses TRBV7-9 with TRBJ2-3; no reliable D call. V was clipped by 0 bases and J by 2 bases, with 6 bases between them. This CDR3 spans 14 amino acids. Germline assignment: CDR1 SEHNR and CDR2 FQNEAQ (reference sequence). As DNA, the CDR3 is TGTGCCAGCAGCTTAGCATCAAACACAGATACGCAGTATTTT. Its translation: CASSLASNTDTQYF.